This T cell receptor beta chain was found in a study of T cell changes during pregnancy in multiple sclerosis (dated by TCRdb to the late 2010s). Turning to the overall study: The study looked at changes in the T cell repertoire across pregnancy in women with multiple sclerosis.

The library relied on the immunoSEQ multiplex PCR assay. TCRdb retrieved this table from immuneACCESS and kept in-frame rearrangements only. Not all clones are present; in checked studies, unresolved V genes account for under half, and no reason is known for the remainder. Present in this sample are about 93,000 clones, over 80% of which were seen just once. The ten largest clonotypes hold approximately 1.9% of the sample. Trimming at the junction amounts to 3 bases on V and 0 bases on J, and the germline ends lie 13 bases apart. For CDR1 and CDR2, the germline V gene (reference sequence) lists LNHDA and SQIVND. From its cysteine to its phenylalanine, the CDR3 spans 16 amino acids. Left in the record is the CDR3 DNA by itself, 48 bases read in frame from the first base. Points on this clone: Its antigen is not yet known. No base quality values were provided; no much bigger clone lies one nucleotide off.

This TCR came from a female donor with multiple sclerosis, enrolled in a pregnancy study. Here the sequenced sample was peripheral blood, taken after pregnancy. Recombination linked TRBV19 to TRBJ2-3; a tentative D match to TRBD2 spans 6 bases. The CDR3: CASSIRTKTSTDTQYF. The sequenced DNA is TGTGCCAGTAGTATCCGGACTAAAACTAGCACAGATACGCAGTATTTT. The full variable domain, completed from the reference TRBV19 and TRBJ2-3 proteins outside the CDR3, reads DGGITQSPKYLFRKEGQNVTLSCEQNLNHDAMYWYRQDPGQGLRLIYYSQIVNDFQKGDIAEGYSVSREKKESFPLTVTSAQKNPTAFYLCASSIRTKTSTDTQYFGPGTRLTVL.